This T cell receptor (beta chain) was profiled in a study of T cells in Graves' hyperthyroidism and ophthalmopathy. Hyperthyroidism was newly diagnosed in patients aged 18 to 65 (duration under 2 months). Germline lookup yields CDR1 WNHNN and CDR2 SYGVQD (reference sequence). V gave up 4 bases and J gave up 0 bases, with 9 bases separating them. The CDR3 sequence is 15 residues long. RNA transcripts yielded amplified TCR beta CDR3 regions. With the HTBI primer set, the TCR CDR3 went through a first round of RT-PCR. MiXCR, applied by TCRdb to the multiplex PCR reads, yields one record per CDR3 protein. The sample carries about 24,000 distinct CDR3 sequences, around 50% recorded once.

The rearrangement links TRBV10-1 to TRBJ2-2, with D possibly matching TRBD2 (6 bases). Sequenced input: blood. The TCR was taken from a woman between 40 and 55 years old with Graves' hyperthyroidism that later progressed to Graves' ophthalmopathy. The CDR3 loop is CASSAGGTNTGELFF. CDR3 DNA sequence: TGCGCCAGCAGTGCGGGCGGGACGAACACCGGGGAGCTGTTTTTT.